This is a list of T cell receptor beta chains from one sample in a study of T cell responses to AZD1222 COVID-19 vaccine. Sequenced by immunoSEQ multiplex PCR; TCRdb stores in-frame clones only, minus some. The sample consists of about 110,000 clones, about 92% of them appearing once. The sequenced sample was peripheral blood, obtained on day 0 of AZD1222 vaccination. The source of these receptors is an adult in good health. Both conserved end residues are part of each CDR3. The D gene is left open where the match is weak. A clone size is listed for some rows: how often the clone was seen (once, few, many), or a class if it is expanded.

cdr3_nt: TGTGCCACCAGTGATCCCTCGGGGCGAGAGGAGCAGTTCTTC
cdr3_aa: CATSDPSGREEQFF
v_call: TRBV24-1
clone_size: -
d_call: -
j_call: TRBJ2-1

cdr3_nt: TGTGCCAGCGAGGGGGGCTCTAGCACAGATACGCAGTATTTT
cdr3_aa: CASEGGSSTDTQYF
v_call: TRBV25-1
clone_size: -
d_call: -
j_call: TRBJ2-3

cdr3_nt: TGCGCCAGCAGCGCCGCAGGGACAGGGGGCGACGGCTACACCTTC
cdr3_aa: CASSAAGTGGDGYTF
v_call: TRBV5-1
clone_size: -
d_call: TRBD1
j_call: TRBJ1-2

cdr3_nt: TGTGCCAGCAGTCTCGGGGGTTGGGAGCAGTACTTC
cdr3_aa: CASSLGGWEQYF
v_call: TRBV12-3/TRBV12-4
clone_size: -
d_call: -
j_call: TRBJ2-7

cdr3_nt: TGTGCCAGCAGCGTATGGGGGGTCGCTAGCACAGATACGCAGTATTTT
cdr3_aa: CASSVWGVASTDTQYF
v_call: TRBV9
clone_size: -
d_call: -
j_call: TRBJ2-3

cdr3_nt: TGTGCCAGCAGTGACAGGGTTGATGAAAAACTGTTTTTT
cdr3_aa: CASSDRVDEKLFF
v_call: TRBV6-1
clone_size: once
d_call: -
j_call: TRBJ1-4

cdr3_nt: TGTGCCAGCAGTTCTTGGTCCACCACAGATACGCAGTATTTT
cdr3_aa: CASSSWSTTDTQYF
v_call: TRBV27
clone_size: -
d_call: -
j_call: TRBJ2-3

cdr3_nt: TGTGCCAGCAGCTTCAGGGGGCGGGACACTGAAGCTTTCTTT
cdr3_aa: CASSFRGRDTEAFF
v_call: TRBV11-3
clone_size: -
d_call: TRBD1
j_call: TRBJ1-1

cdr3_nt: TGTGCCAGCAGTGACGGGCCGCCTTCCTACGAGCAGTACTTC
cdr3_aa: CASSDGPPSYEQYF
v_call: TRBV2
clone_size: -
d_call: -
j_call: TRBJ2-7

cdr3_nt: TGTGCCAGCAGCTTAGCGGGACACAACAATGAGCAGTTCTTC
cdr3_aa: CASSLAGHNNEQFF
v_call: TRBV7-9
clone_size: -
d_call: -
j_call: TRBJ2-1

cdr3_nt: TGTGCCAGCAGTCCAGGACAGGACTATAATTCACCCCTCCACTTT
cdr3_aa: CASSPGQDYNSPLHF
v_call: TRBV6-4
clone_size: -
d_call: TRBD1
j_call: TRBJ1-6

cdr3_nt: TGTGCCTGTTCCTCGGGGTACACTGAAGCTTTCTTT
cdr3_aa: CACSSGYTEAFF
v_call: TRBV30
clone_size: -
d_call: -
j_call: TRBJ1-1

cdr3_nt: TGTGCCAGCAGTGAAGGGGCGGGACAGGGAACTGGGGCCAACGTCCTGACTTTC
cdr3_aa: CASSEGAGQGTGANVLTF
v_call: TRBV2
clone_size: -
d_call: TRBD1
j_call: TRBJ2-6

cdr3_nt: TGCGCCAGCAGCCACCGGGACAGGGGACCCTCTGAAGCTTTCTTT
cdr3_aa: CASSHRDRGPSEAFF
v_call: TRBV5-1
clone_size: -
d_call: TRBD1
j_call: TRBJ1-1

cdr3_nt: TGTGCCAGCAGCTTGAACGGGGGGGAGAAGCCCCAGCATTTT
cdr3_aa: CASSLNGGEKPQHF
v_call: TRBV5-6
clone_size: -
d_call: -
j_call: TRBJ1-5

cdr3_nt: TGCAGCGTTCTGCAGGGGGAGGGCTATGGCTACACCTTC
cdr3_aa: CSVLQGEGYGYTF
v_call: TRBV29-1
clone_size: -
d_call: TRBD1
j_call: TRBJ1-2

cdr3_nt: TGTGCCAGCTCACCAATCACAGGGGGAAAAGAAAAACTGTTTTTT
cdr3_aa: CASSPITGGKEKLFF
v_call: TRBV18
clone_size: -
d_call: TRBD1
j_call: TRBJ1-4

cdr3_nt: TGCGCCAGCAGCCCGAACCTACAGGGTTGGGTGTACTTC
cdr3_aa: CASSPNLQGWVYF
v_call: TRBV4-3
clone_size: -
d_call: -
j_call: TRBJ2-7

cdr3_nt: TGTGCCAGCAGCCTCACTGTAGCAGGGGGCCACTCTGGAAACACCATATATTTT
cdr3_aa: CASSLTVAGGHSGNTIYF
v_call: TRBV7-8
clone_size: -
d_call: TRBD1
j_call: TRBJ1-3

cdr3_nt: TGTGCCAGCAGCGTAACGGGCAGCTCCTACAATGAGCAGTTCTTC
cdr3_aa: CASSVTGSSYNEQFF
v_call: TRBV9
clone_size: once
d_call: -
j_call: TRBJ2-1

cdr3_nt: TGTGCCAGCAGCCAAGATAGGGGAAGGGCCTACGAGCAGTACTTC
cdr3_aa: CASSQDRGRAYEQYF
v_call: TRBV4-2
clone_size: -
d_call: -
j_call: TRBJ2-7

cdr3_nt: TGTGCCAGCACCTCTGGGACAGAGTATGGCTACACCTTC
cdr3_aa: CASTSGTEYGYTF
v_call: TRBV28
clone_size: -
d_call: TRBD1
j_call: TRBJ1-2

cdr3_nt: TGTGCCTGGAGCGGCGGTACCTACGAGCAGTACTTC
cdr3_aa: CAWSGGTYEQYF
v_call: TRBV30
clone_size: -
d_call: -
j_call: TRBJ2-7

cdr3_nt: TGTGCCAGTCGGACAGGTAGCAATCAGCCCCAGCATTTT
cdr3_aa: CASRTGSNQPQHF
v_call: TRBV27
clone_size: -
d_call: TRBD1
j_call: TRBJ1-5

cdr3_nt: TGTGCCAGCAGCCACCTCCCCAGCGGGAGTGGGAATACGCAGTATTTT
cdr3_aa: CASSHLPSGSGNTQYF
v_call: TRBV3-1/TRBV3-2
clone_size: once
d_call: TRBD2
j_call: TRBJ2-3

cdr3_nt: TGTGCCAGCAGCCAACGACAGGGCCTTGATCAGCCCCAGCATTTT
cdr3_aa: CASSQRQGLDQPQHF
v_call: TRBV3-1/TRBV3-2
clone_size: once
d_call: TRBD1
j_call: TRBJ1-5

cdr3_nt: TGTGCCAGTAGTCCCATCTTCTCAACCACGGGACAGGGCGGGTACGAGCAGTACTTC
cdr3_aa: CASSPIFSTTGQGGYEQYF
v_call: TRBV19
clone_size: -
d_call: TRBD1
j_call: TRBJ2-7

cdr3_nt: TGTGCCAGCAGCCCAGTAGCGGGAGGGATGTACGAGCAGTACTTC
cdr3_aa: CASSPVAGGMYEQYF
v_call: TRBV25-1
clone_size: -
d_call: TRBD2
j_call: TRBJ2-7

cdr3_nt: TGTGCCAGCAGCCAAGTCCCGCTTGTCGGGGAGCTGTTTTTT
cdr3_aa: CASSQVPLVGELFF
v_call: TRBV3-1/TRBV3-2
clone_size: -
d_call: -
j_call: TRBJ2-2

cdr3_nt: TGTGCCTGGTACCCCTCCGGGGGGGCCTTGGGTACGCAGTATTTT
cdr3_aa: CAWYPSGGALGTQYF
v_call: TRBV30
clone_size: -
d_call: TRBD2
j_call: TRBJ2-3

cdr3_nt: TGCAGCGTGCGCCGACAGGGGGTGGATGAAAAACTGTTTTTT
cdr3_aa: CSVRRQGVDEKLFF
v_call: TRBV29-1
clone_size: -
d_call: TRBD1
j_call: TRBJ1-4

cdr3_nt: TGCGCCAGCACTCCCCGTGCAGGGAACACTGAAGCTTTCTTT
cdr3_aa: CASTPRAGNTEAFF
v_call: TRBV5-1
clone_size: -
d_call: -
j_call: TRBJ1-1

cdr3_nt: TGTGCCAGCAGCTTACGGGACGCAGGGGGAGCTTTCTTT
cdr3_aa: CASSLRDAGGAFF
v_call: TRBV7-2
clone_size: -
d_call: TRBD1
j_call: TRBJ1-1

cdr3_nt: TGTGCCACCAGTGATTCTACAGGGGTGAGCAATCAGCCCCAGCATTTT
cdr3_aa: CATSDSTGVSNQPQHF
v_call: TRBV24-1
clone_size: -
d_call: TRBD1
j_call: TRBJ1-5

cdr3_nt: TGTGCCAGCAGCCCGGGACTAGCGGGAGTGGCTGGGGCCAACGTCCTGACTTTC
cdr3_aa: CASSPGLAGVAGANVLTF
v_call: TRBV7-3
clone_size: -
d_call: TRBD2
j_call: TRBJ2-6

cdr3_nt: TGTGCCAGCAGTGAAGCCCTTTTGGACAGTGGCCCCCTCCACTTT
cdr3_aa: CASSEALLDSGPLHF
v_call: TRBV6-1
clone_size: once
d_call: -
j_call: TRBJ1-6

cdr3_nt: TGTGCCAGTAGACCCGGGACAGGGGATGGTGGCTACACCTTC
cdr3_aa: CASRPGTGDGGYTF
v_call: TRBV2
clone_size: -
d_call: TRBD1
j_call: TRBJ1-2

cdr3_nt: TGTGCCAGCAGCGCTACAGGGGACTACGAGCAGTACTTC
cdr3_aa: CASSATGDYEQYF
v_call: TRBV9
clone_size: -
d_call: TRBD1
j_call: TRBJ2-7

cdr3_nt: TGTGCCAGTCGTTCCTCCGGGGGGGCGAGCACCGGGGAGCTGTTTTTT
cdr3_aa: CASRSSGGASTGELFF
v_call: TRBV19
clone_size: -
d_call: TRBD2
j_call: TRBJ2-2

cdr3_nt: TGTGCCAGCAGACCTCCAGGGACACGGTTGAATCAGCCCCAGCATTTT
cdr3_aa: CASRPPGTRLNQPQHF
v_call: TRBV6-2/TRBV6-3
clone_size: once
d_call: -
j_call: TRBJ1-5

cdr3_nt: TGTGCCAGCAAAGGAACGGGGCAGAACACTGAAGCTTTCTTT
cdr3_aa: CASKGTGQNTEAFF
v_call: TRBV2
clone_size: -
d_call: -
j_call: TRBJ1-1

cdr3_nt: TGTGCCAGCAGCTTAGGTGGCGGAGGGTCCTACGAGCAGTACTTC
cdr3_aa: CASSLGGGGSYEQYF
v_call: TRBV13
clone_size: once
d_call: -
j_call: TRBJ2-7

cdr3_nt: TGCGCCAGCAGCAATGACAGGGGGATAAAAAACATTCAGTACTTC
cdr3_aa: CASSNDRGIKNIQYF
v_call: TRBV5-1
clone_size: -
d_call: TRBD1
j_call: TRBJ2-4

cdr3_nt: TGTGCCAGCAGTTCGTCCGGGACTAGCGGGAGTTACTACAATGAGCAGTTCTTC
cdr3_aa: CASSSSGTSGSYYNEQFF
v_call: TRBV28
clone_size: -
d_call: TRBD2
j_call: TRBJ2-1

cdr3_nt: TGTGCCAGCAGCTTAGGAGCGGGGGCGGGGGCCAACGTCCTGACTTTC
cdr3_aa: CASSLGAGAGANVLTF
v_call: TRBV7-3
clone_size: -
d_call: TRBD2
j_call: TRBJ2-6

cdr3_nt: TGTGCCAGCAGTCTTGGGTCAGAGACCCAGTACTTC
cdr3_aa: CASSLGSETQYF
v_call: TRBV7-2
clone_size: -
d_call: -
j_call: TRBJ2-5

cdr3_nt: TGTGCCAGCAGCGGAACAGGGCTGTCTGAAGCTTTCTTT
cdr3_aa: CASSGTGLSEAFF
v_call: TRBV9
clone_size: -
d_call: -
j_call: TRBJ1-1

cdr3_nt: TGTGCCAGCAGTTACGGGCCTGAAGCTTTCTTT
cdr3_aa: CASSYGPEAFF
v_call: TRBV6-5
clone_size: -
d_call: -
j_call: TRBJ1-1

cdr3_nt: TGCGCCAGCAGCTTGGGACTAGCGAGCACAGATACGCAGTATTTT
cdr3_aa: CASSLGLASTDTQYF
v_call: TRBV5-1
clone_size: -
d_call: TRBD2
j_call: TRBJ2-3

cdr3_nt: TGTGCCAGCAAACTTGACAATGGAGTAGGAAAACTGTTTTTT
cdr3_aa: CASKLDNGVGKLFF
v_call: TRBV7-8
clone_size: -
d_call: -
j_call: TRBJ1-4

cdr3_nt: TGTGCCAGCAGCGTAGCGGGTGCAGGGTTAAGTCAAGAGACCCAGTACTTC
cdr3_aa: CASSVAGAGLSQETQYF
v_call: TRBV9
clone_size: -
d_call: -
j_call: TRBJ2-5

cdr3_nt: TGTGCCAGCAGCTTAGGCGTAAGACAACCCACGGATGAGCAGTTCTTC
cdr3_aa: CASSLGVRQPTDEQFF
v_call: TRBV13
clone_size: -
d_call: -
j_call: TRBJ2-1

cdr3_nt: TGTGCCAGCAGTTACCCCACAGCGATCAACACTGAAGCTTTCTTT
cdr3_aa: CASSYPTAINTEAFF
v_call: TRBV6-2/TRBV6-3
clone_size: -
d_call: -
j_call: TRBJ1-1